This TCR beta chain was sequenced in a study of T cell responses to AZD1222 COVID-19 vaccine. Trimming left V 4 bases short and J 5 bases short, with 12 bases between. Germline CDR1 LNHDA, CDR2 SQIVND (reference sequence). The CDR3 spans 15 residues. The repertoire was sequenced with immunoSEQ multiplex PCR; TCRdb's copy has only in-frame clones and lacks some. The table includes about 120,000 clones, about 90% detected once. Study-level findings and limits: Baseline seropositivity characterized only 5 to 7 AZD1222 recipients. Nearly half of spike-specific TCRs reportedly target variant regions that are unmutated in the B.1.351 and B.1.1.7 variants. Clonal diversity was possibly underestimated; the donors were predominantly white British and more often female.

This clone came up once. Its specificity is not known. The genes are TRBV19 and TRBJ1-6; D remains ambiguous. This clonotype was sampled from an adult in good health. The material was peripheral blood, obtained on day 0 of AZD1222 vaccination. CDR3 amino acids: CASSTRRGNNSPLHF. CDR3 DNA: TGTGCCAGTAGTACCCGGCGAGGCAATAATTCACCCCTCCACTTT.